The following is a TCR beta chain sequence with its context. Antigen: not known. Use of 60 Vbeta and 13 Jbeta primers characterized the PCR. TCRdb's copy holds only in-frame clones and misses some; the assay was immunoSEQ multiplex PCR. The table lists 200,000 or so clones, over 75% of them singletons, with around 4% in the top ten. V was clipped by 3 bases and J by 0 bases, with 12 bases between them. The CDR3 totals 15 residues. The V gene's germline CDR1 is KGHSH and CDR2 LQKENI. The data are from a study of cytomegalovirus exposure and HLA in healthy donors. Study conclusions and caveats: The investigators catalogued 150 to 200 TCR beta chains as cytomegalovirus-associated. A further, later analysis showed that HLA-associated TCR beta chains (compared with equally common others) were more clonally expanded. Researchers reportedly found TCR beta sequences accurately predicted most subjects' HLA-A and HLA-B alleles.

The origin of this receptor is a man aged 45-65 years in good health and CMV-seronegative. V and J are TRBV18 and TRBJ2-7; D is possibly TRBD1 (6 bases). The specimen sequenced was PBMCs. For the CDR3, the DNA is TGTGCCAGCTCACCGGGGGCAGCGATCTCCTACGAGCAGTACTTC. The encoded protein is CASSPGAAISYEQYF.